This entry lists 13 T cell receptor beta chains sequenced from one sample in a study of PD-1 blockade in mismatch repair-deficient tumors. Libraries were prepared by immunoSEQ multiplex PCR; TCRdb keeps only in-frame clonotypes and omits some of them. The repertoire includes some 100,000 clones, approximately 80% of them detected once, and about 6.3% sits in the top ten. The source was peripheral blood, collected approximately 36 weeks after starting pembrolizumab. Receptors were obtained from an adult with mismatch repair-deficient cancer.

This clone was seen only once. Its ends do not fully match the called genes, so a read error is possible. The chain joins TRBV7-7 to TRBJ2-2, with 10 bases lining up with TRBD1. This CDR3 contains 15 residues. Per the germline V gene, CDR1 is SSHAT and CDR2 is FNYEAQ (reference sequence). The CDR3 here is CASSRDRGNTGELFF. The CDR3 DNA sequence: TGTGCTAGCAGCCGGGACAGGGGAAACACCGGGGAGCTGTTTTTT. The variable domain in full, completed from reference TRBV7-7 and TRBJ2-2, reads GAGVSQSPRYKVTKRGQDVTLRCDPISSHATLYWYQQALGQGPEFLTYFNYEAQPDKSGLPSDRFSAERPEGSISTLTIQRTEQRDSAMYRCASSRDRGNTGELFFGEGSRLTVL.

The rearrangement links TRBV7-9 to TRBJ2-1; D is uncertain. The CDR3 runs to 19 residues. Trimming took 1 base from V and 0 from J, leaving 19 bases between them. Germline loops: CDR1 SEHNR, CDR2 FQNEAQ (reference sequence). In nucleotides, the CDR3 is TGTGCCAGCAGCTTAGGAGACCACGTAACCTTTAGCTCCTACAATGAGCAGTTCTTC. This encodes CASSLGDHVTFSSYNEQFF.

The chain recombines TRBV7-6 with TRBJ2-4; either TRBD1 or TRBD2 may fit D (5 bases each). Germline assignment: CDR1 SGHVS and CDR2 FNYEAQ. CDR3 length equals 15 residues. V gave up 1 base and J gave up 6 bases, with 13 bases separating them. The CDR3 nucleotides read TGTGCCAGCAGCTTAGGGGGACGTGGGAGAAACATTCAGTACTTC. It is translated as CASSLGGRGRNIQYF.

The chain is built from TRBV6-5 and TRBJ2-1; 9 bases align to TRBD2. The germline V gene encodes CDR1 MNHEY and CDR2 SVGAGI. This CDR3 region has 15 residues. J was trimmed by 6 bases and V by 4 bases; bases with no gene match: 7. The CDR3 protein is CASSFAGGVRNEQFF. CDR3 DNA: TGTGCCAGCAGTTTTGCGGGAGGGGTTCGCAATGAGCAGTTCTTC.

This chain joins TRBV5-8 and TRBJ2-1; a weak D match, TRBD2 (7 bases). In germline, CDR1 is SGHTS, CDR2 YDEGEE. Trimming took 3 bases from V and 1 from J, leaving 14 bases between them. This CDR3 has 16 amino acids. The CDR3 protein is CASSSIRGGSYNEQFF. CDR3 nucleotides: TGTGCCAGCAGCTCGATTAGGGGGGGGTCCTACAATGAGCAGTTCTTC. The variable domain in full, with the rest retrieved from reference TRBV5-8 and TRBJ2-1, is EAGVTQSPTHLIKTRGQQATLRCSPISGHTSVYWYQQALGLGLQFLLWYDEGEERNRGNFPPRFSGRQFPNYSSELNVNALELEDSALYLCASSSIRGGSYNEQFFGPGTRLTVL.

In this sample, this clone turned up once. The J gene is TRBJ2-1, the V gene TRBV5-1; D is uncertain. The CDR3 totals 13 residues. Trimming removed 1 base at V and 5 bases at J, with 7 bases between. The V gene's germline CDR1 is SGHRS and CDR2 YFSETQ. The CDR3 region is CASSLSLNNEQFF. Here the CDR3 DNA reads TGCGCCAGCAGCTTGTCACTCAACAATGAGCAGTTCTTC.

This clone was picked up one time. The J gene is TRBJ1-4, the V gene TRBV10-1; D uncertain. V was shortened by 0 bases and J by 5 bases, with 22 bases between the two germline ends. The CDR3 contains 19 residues. Germline loops: CDR1 WNHNN, CDR2 SYGVQD (reference sequence). The CDR3 spells CASSESGKEVDTGNEKLFF. The CDR3 DNA is TGCGCCAGCAGTGAGTCCGGGAAGGAGGTTGATACGGGGAATGAAAAACTGTTTTTT.

In its sample, this clone was seen a few times. The chain combines TRBV15 with TRBJ1-4; a weak D match, TRBD1 (5 bases). This CDR3 spans 16 amino acids. Trimming shortened V by 0 bases and J by 0 bases, and 8 bases separated the two germline ends. Germline CDR1 and CDR2: LNHNV and YYDKDF (reference sequence). The CDR3 nucleotides are TGTGCCACCAGCAGAGAGGGGGGAGCAACTAATGAAAAACTGTTTTTT. It yields the protein CATSREGGATNEKLFF. Full variable domain (rest looked up from reference TRBV15 and TRBJ1-4): DAMVIQNPRYQVTQFGKPVTLSCSQTLNHNVMYWYQQKSSQAPKLLFHYYDKDFNNEADTPDNFQSRRPNTSFCFLDIRSPGLGDTAMYLCATSREGGATNEKLFFGSGTQLSVL.

The chain joins TRBV18 to TRBJ2-1; D may match TRBD1 or TRBD2 (6 bases each). The V gene lost 6 bases and the J gene lost 8 bases, with 23 bases spanning the gap. Germline CDR1 KGHSH, CDR2 LQKENI. This CDR3 region has 16 residues. CDR3 coding DNA: TGTGCCAGCTCGCCGGAACAGGGAGGTGGCATTCATGAGCAGTTCTTC. The encoded protein is CASSPEQGGGIHEQFF.

The chain has TRBV7-2 and TRBJ2-7, with TRBD1 matching 7 bases. J was trimmed by 8 bases and V by 5 bases; bases with no gene match: 6. Germline V gene data show CDR1 as SGHTA and CDR2 as FQGNSA. The CDR3 runs 12 residues. This CDR3 is CASSRTGFKQYF. The CDR3 DNA reads as TGTGCCAGCAGCCGGACAGGTTTCAAGCAGTACTTC.

The gene calls are TRBV23-1 and TRBJ2-3; D might be TRBD2 (7 bases). TRBV23-1 falls under the ORF class, with uncertain function. CDR3 length: 20 residues. V was cut by 4 bases and J by 0 bases, with 26 bases left in between. The CDR3 sequence is CASSPTPDERDNASTDTQYF. CDR3 sequence (DNA): TGCGCCAGCAGTCCGACCCCCGATGAGCGGGACAATGCTAGCACAGATACGCAGTATTTT.

CDR3 sequence (DNA): TGTGCCAGCAGCTTGGGCACTAGCGGTGATACGCAGTATTTT. Protein product: CASSLGTSGDTQYF. The chain uses TRBV7-3 and TRBJ2-3; 8 bases are a match to TRBD2. Trimming removed 3 bases from V and 6 bases from J; junction bases left unmatched: 5. CDR3 length: 14 residues. Germline loops: CDR1 SGHTA, CDR2 FQGTGA.

This clone was seen a handful of times. The CDR3 DNA reads TGCGCCAGCAGCTTTACCCAAAACTATGGCTACACCTTC. It codes for CASSFTQNYGYTF. The chain is built from TRBV5-1 and TRBJ1-2; D not certain. This CDR3 is 13 amino acids long. Germline V gene sequence: CDR1 SGHRS, CDR2 YFSETQ. V gave up 2 bases and J gave up 2 bases, with 7 bases separating them.